These T cell receptor beta chains were read from a single sample in a study of OX40 agonist ivuxolimab in advanced cancers. Sequenced by immunoSEQ multiplex PCR; TCRdb stores in-frame clones only, minus some. Among roughly 80,000 clones listed, 65% to 90% were seen once. Here the sequenced sample was CD4+ or CD8+ T cells sorted from blood, taken in a trial of the OX40 agonist ivuxolimab. The origin of the receptors is an adult with an advanced solid tumor such as melanoma, head and neck, liver or kidney cancer. Both conserved end residues are part of each CDR3. D genes are given only for firm matches. Clone size is given for some rows only: seen once, a few or many times, or a class if the clone is expanded.

d_gene | abundance | j_gene | v_gene | CDR3aa | CDR3nt
TRBD2 | - | TRBJ2-1 | TRBV4-2 | CASSLALAGGNNEQFF | TGTGCCAGCAGCCTAGCACTAGCGGGAGGCAACAATGAGCAGTTCTTC
TRBD1 | - | TRBJ1-1 | TRBV7-9 | CASSLVQGENTEAFF | TGTGCCAGCAGCCTCGTACAGGGGGAGAACACTGAAGCTTTCTTT
- | - | TRBJ2-5 | TRBV28 | CASSFRRETQYF | TGTGCCAGCAGTTTTAGGAGAGAGACCCAGTACTTC
- | - | TRBJ2-5 | TRBV20-1 | CSTPGPYF | TGCAGTACACCGGGTCCGTACTTC
- | once | TRBJ1-5 | TRBV18 | CASSLGAPGNSNQPQHF | TGTGCCAGCTCACTGGGTGCTCCAGGGAATAGCAATCAGCCCCAGCATTTT
TRBD1 | - | TRBJ2-6 | TRBV28 | CASSLQGARANVLTF | TGTGCCAGCAGTCTACAGGGGGCGAGGGCCAACGTCCTGACTTTC
TRBD1 | - | TRBJ1-4 | TRBV28 | CASRPATGTGEEKLFF | TGTGCCAGCAGACCCGCGACCGGGACAGGGGAGGAAAAACTGTTTTTT
TRBD2 | once | TRBJ2-5 | TRBV11-2 | CASSSRTSGRPAEAQYF | TGTGCCAGCAGCTCCCGGACTAGCGGGAGACCCGCCGAGGCCCAGTACTTC
TRBD2 | - | TRBJ2-5 | TRBV5-1 | CASSLLAGQETQYF | TGCGCCAGCAGCTTACTAGCGGGCCAAGAGACCCAGTACTTC
- | medium-sized | TRBJ2-1 | TRBV4-1 | CASRAGQPGDEQFF | TGCGCCTCCAGGGCCGGTCAGCCGGGTGATGAGCAGTTCTTC
TRBD2 | - | TRBJ2-2 | TRBV5-1 | CASSLALAGVSGELFF | TGCGCCAGCAGCTTGGCCCTAGCGGGAGTAAGCGGGGAGCTGTTTTTT
- | - | TRBJ1-2 | TRBV5-4 | CASSFGNTPHNYGYTF | TGTGCCAGCAGCTTTGGCAACACCCCTCATAACTATGGCTACACCTTC
- | - | TRBJ2-1 | TRBV5-1 | CASSLDGGDSYNEQFF | TGCGCCAGCAGCTTGGATGGGGGAGACTCCTACAATGAGCAGTTCTTC
TRBD1 | - | TRBJ2-1 | TRBV6-5 | CASSSNRGYNEQFF | TGTGCCAGCAGTTCTAACAGGGGATACAATGAGCAGTTCTTC
- | - | TRBJ1-1 | TRBV6-8 | CASSSPGPMDTEAFF | TGTGCCAGCAGTTCCCCGGGGCCCATGGACACTGAAGCTTTCTTT
- | - | TRBJ1-1 | TRBV7-2 | CASSLRRMNTEAFF | TGTGCCAGCAGCCTCCGGAGGATGAACACTGAAGCTTTCTTT
- | - | TRBJ2-2 | TRBV4-3 | CASSPGSTNTGELFF | TGCGCCAGCAGCCCCGGATCTACGAACACCGGGGAGCTGTTTTTT
- | - | TRBJ2-6 | TRBV5-1 | CASSTGRGGANVLTF | TGCGCCAGCAGCACAGGGAGGGGGGGGGCCAACGTCCTGACTTTC
- | once | TRBJ2-3 | TRBV5-4 | CASSRGVSRTDTQYF | TGTGCCAGCAGCCGCGGGGTTTCCCGCACAGATACGCAGTATTTT
- | - | TRBJ1-5 | TRBV6-1 | CASVRGSLSNQPQHF | TGTGCCAGCGTCAGGGGCTCCCTTAGCAATCAGCCCCAGCATTTT
- | - | TRBJ2-3 | TRBV5-1 | CASSEASTDTQYF | TGCGCCAGCAGCGAAGCAAGCACAGATACGCAGTATTTT
- | - | TRBJ1-1 | TRBV7-2 | CASSQGIYENTEAFF | TGTGCCAGCAGCCAGGGAATTTATGAAAACACTGAAGCTTTCTTT
- | - | TRBJ2-3 | TRBV5-8 | CASSLLRDGDTQYF | TGTGCCAGCAGTTTGCTGCGGGATGGGGATACGCAGTATTTT
- | - | TRBJ2-6 | TRBV7-9 | CASSLAVGGGANVLTF | TGTGCCAGCAGCTTAGCGGTAGGCGGTGGGGCCAACGTCCTGACTTTC